These T cell receptor beta chains were read from a single sample in a study of T cells in localized non-small cell lung cancer. Sequencing was performed with immunoSEQ multiplex PCR; in TCRdb, only in-frame clones are kept and a portion is missing. In the table there are roughly 50,000 clones, more than 85% of which are singletons. The sample consisted of peripheral blood, taken before any cancer treatment. Source of these receptors: a man aged 40 to 69 with stage I lung adenocarcinoma. CDR3s include the opening cysteine and the closing phenylalanine or tryptophan. A D gene is named only where the DNA matches it firmly. Not all rows give a size; the values are once, few, many and, for expanded clones, a class.

. | . | TRBJ2-1 | TRBV18 | CASSPSKGLTEQFF | TGTGCCAGCTCACCGTCGAAGGGTTTGACTGAGCAGTTCTTC
TRBD1 | . | TRBJ1-1 | TRBV6-1 | CASRDRLNTEAFF | TGTGCCAGCCGGGACAGGCTGAACACTGAAGCTTTCTTT
. | . | TRBJ2-3 | TRBV12-5 | CASGLGDTQYF | TGTGCTAGTGGTCTAGGAGATACGCAGTATTTT
. | . | TRBJ1-1 | TRBV10-3 | CAISEEQGTEAFF | TGTGCCATCAGTGAAGAACAGGGCACTGAAGCTTTCTTT
. | . | TRBJ2-7 | TRBV5-4 | CAGNRWGSYEQYF | TGTGCCGGGAATCGTTGGGGATCCTACGAGCAGTACTTC
TRBD1 | . | TRBJ2-2 | TRBV15 | CATSSSDREHGELFF | TGTGCCACCAGCTCCAGTGACAGGGAACACGGGGAGCTGTTTTTT
. | . | TRBJ2-3 | TRBV5-3 | CARSFPQWSPSTDTQYF | TGTGCCAGAAGCTTTCCCCAGTGGTCCCCTAGCACAGATACGCAGTATTTT
. | . | TRBJ2-7 | TRBV7-2 | CASSLSRQAGTYEQYF | TGTGCCAGCAGCTTATCCCGACAGGCAGGAACCTACGAGCAGTACTTC
TRBD1 | . | TRBJ1-2 | TRBV11-1 | CASSAGTGPYGYTF | TGTGCCAGCAGCGCAGGGACAGGTCCCTATGGCTACACCTTC
. | once | TRBJ2-7 | TRBV4-1 | CASSPGEWRGAYEQYF | TGCGCCAGCAGCCCGGGGGAGTGGCGGGGCGCCTACGAGCAGTACTTC
. | . | TRBJ1-5 | TRBV7-8 | CASSLGPLKPQHF | TGTGCCAGCAGCCTAGGACCGTTAAAGCCCCAGCATTTT
TRBD1 | . | TRBJ2-1 | TRBV28 | CASSLLGTGGQGEQFF | TGTGCCAGCAGTCTGCTTGGGACAGGGGGCCAAGGTGAGCAGTTCTTC
TRBD2 | . | TRBJ2-3 | TRBV5-1 | CASSAGGSTDTQYF | TGCGCCAGCAGCGCGGGGGGGAGCACAGATACGCAGTATTTT
. | . | TRBJ1-5 | TRBV30 | CAWSVVGLDQPQHF | TGTGCCTGGAGTGTTGTCGGTTTAGATCAGCCCCAGCATTTT
TRBD2 | . | TRBJ2-1 | TRBV5-1 | CASSLSASGPHNEQFF | TGCGCCAGCAGCTTGTCTGCTAGCGGGCCTCACAATGAGCAGTTCTTC
. | . | TRBJ2-7 | TRBV6-6 | CASSYRALLYEQYF | TGTGCCAGCAGTTACAGGGCCCTGCTCTACGAGCAGTACTTC
. | . | TRBJ2-5 | TRBV4-1 | CASSQAFGRPETQYF | TGCGCCAGCAGCCAAGCGTTTGGGAGGCCCGAGACCCAGTACTTC